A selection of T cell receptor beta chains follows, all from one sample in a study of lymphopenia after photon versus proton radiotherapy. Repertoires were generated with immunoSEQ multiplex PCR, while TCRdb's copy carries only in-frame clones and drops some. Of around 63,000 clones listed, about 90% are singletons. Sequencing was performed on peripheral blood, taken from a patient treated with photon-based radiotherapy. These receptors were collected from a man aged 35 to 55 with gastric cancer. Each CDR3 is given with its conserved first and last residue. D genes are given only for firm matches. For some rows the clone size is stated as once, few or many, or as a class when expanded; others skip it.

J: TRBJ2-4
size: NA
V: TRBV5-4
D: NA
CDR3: CASSLDRQVRGSIQYF
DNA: TGTGCCAGCAGCTTGGATCGGCAGGTTAGGGGAAGCATTCAGTACTTC

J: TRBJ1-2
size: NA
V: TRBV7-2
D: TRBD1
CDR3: CASSLRGHGYGYTF
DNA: TGTGCCAGCAGCTTAAGGGGGCATGGCTATGGCTACACCTTC

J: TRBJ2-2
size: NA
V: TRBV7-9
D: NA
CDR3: CASSLNRLKQGFTGELFF
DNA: TGTGCCAGCAGCTTAAATAGGCTTAAACAGGGCTTCACCGGGGAGCTGTTTTTT

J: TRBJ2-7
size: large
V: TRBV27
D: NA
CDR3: CASSLSGGSGGEQYF
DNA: TGTGCCAGCAGTTTATCAGGCGGGTCTGGGGGCGAGCAGTACTTC

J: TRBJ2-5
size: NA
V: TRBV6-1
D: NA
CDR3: CASSEGPIGAAQYF
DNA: TGTGCCAGCAGTGAAGGGCCTATTGGGGCTGCCCAGTACTTC

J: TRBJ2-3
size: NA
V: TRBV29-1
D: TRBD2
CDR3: CSVEDLAGGRTDTQYF
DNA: TGCAGCGTTGAAGATCTAGCGGGGGGGCGAACAGATACGCAGTATTTT

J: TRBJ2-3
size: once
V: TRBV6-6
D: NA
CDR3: CASLEHRSTDTQYF
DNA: TGTGCCAGCCTCGAGCACCGGAGCACAGATACGCAGTATTTT

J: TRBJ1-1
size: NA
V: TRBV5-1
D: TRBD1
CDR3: CASSKGQGFTTEAFF
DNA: TGCGCCAGCAGCAAGGGACAGGGCTTTACCACTGAAGCTTTCTTT

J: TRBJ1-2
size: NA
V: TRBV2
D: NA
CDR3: CASSEAYRYTF
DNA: TGTGCCAGCAGTGAAGCCTACCGCTACACCTTC

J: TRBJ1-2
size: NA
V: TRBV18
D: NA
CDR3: CASSPARANYGYTF
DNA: TGTGCCAGCTCACCAGCCAGGGCTAACTATGGCTACACCTTC

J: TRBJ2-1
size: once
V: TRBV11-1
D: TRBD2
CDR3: CASSRGGSHNEQFF
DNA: TGTGCCAGCAGCCGGGGGGGCAGCCACAATGAGCAGTTCTTC

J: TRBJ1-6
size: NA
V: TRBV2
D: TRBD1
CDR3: CASSGQGSSYNSPLHF
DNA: TGTGCCAGCAGTGGACAGGGAAGCTCCTATAATTCACCCCTCCACTTT

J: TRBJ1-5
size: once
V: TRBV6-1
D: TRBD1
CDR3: CASRDRVGNQPQHF
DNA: TGTGCCAGCAGGGACAGGGTTGGCAATCAGCCCCAGCATTTT

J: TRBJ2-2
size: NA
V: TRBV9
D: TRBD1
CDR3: CASSVGGRGLGTGELFF
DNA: TGTGCCAGCAGCGTAGGCGGCAGGGGGCTGGGGACCGGGGAGCTGTTTTTT

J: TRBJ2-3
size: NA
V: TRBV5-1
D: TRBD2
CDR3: CASSVISGGLTDTQYF
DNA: TGCGCCAGCAGCGTAATCAGCGGGGGGCTAACAGATACGCAGTATTTT

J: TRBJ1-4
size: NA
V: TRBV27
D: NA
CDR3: CASSLARRTNEKLFF
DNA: TGTGCCAGCAGCCTCGCCAGACGTACTAATGAAAAACTGTTTTTT

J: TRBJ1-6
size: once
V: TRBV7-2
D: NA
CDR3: CASSLGGVRYSPLHF
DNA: TGTGCCAGCAGCTTAGGGGGGGTTAGGTATTCACCCCTCCACTTT

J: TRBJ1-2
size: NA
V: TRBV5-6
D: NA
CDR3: CASSLEPAFYGYTF
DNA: TGTGCCAGCAGCTTGGAGCCAGCGTTCTATGGCTACACCTTC

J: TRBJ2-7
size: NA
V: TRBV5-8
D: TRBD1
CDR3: CASSLGQGVYEQYF
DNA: TGTGCCAGCAGCTTAGGTCAGGGGGTTTACGAGCAGTACTTC

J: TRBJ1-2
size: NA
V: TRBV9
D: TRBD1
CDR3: CASSVGGGQGRSYTF
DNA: TGTGCCAGCAGCGTAGGAGGGGGACAGGGGAGAAGCTACACCTTC

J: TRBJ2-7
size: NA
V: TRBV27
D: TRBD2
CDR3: CASSLAGGYYEQYF
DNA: TGTGCCAGCAGTTTAGCGGGGGGCTACTACGAGCAGTACTTC

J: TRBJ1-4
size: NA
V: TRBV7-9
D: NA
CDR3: CASSLEGTSPNEKLFF
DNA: TGTGCCAGCAGCTTAGAGGGGACCAGTCCTAATGAAAAACTGTTTTTT

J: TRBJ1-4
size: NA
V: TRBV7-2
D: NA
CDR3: CASSRFSGTAEKLFF
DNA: TGTGCCAGCAGCCGTTTCTCGGGGACGGCGGAAAAACTGTTTTTT

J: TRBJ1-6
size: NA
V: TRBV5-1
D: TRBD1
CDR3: CASRPGGSYNSPLHF
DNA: TGCGCCAGCAGACCAGGGGGCTCCTATAATTCACCCCTCCACTTT

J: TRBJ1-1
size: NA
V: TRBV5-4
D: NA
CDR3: CASSFGEAPGAEAFF
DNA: TGTGCCAGCAGCTTCGGAGAGGCTCCGGGGGCTGAAGCTTTCTTT

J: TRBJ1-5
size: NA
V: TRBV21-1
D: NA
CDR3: CASSNGGSQPQHF
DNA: TGTGCCAGCAGCAATGGGGGGTCTCAGCCCCAGCATTTT

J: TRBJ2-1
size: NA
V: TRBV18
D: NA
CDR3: CASSPRSEDEQFF
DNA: TGTGCCAGCTCACCACGGTCGGAGGATGAGCAGTTCTTC

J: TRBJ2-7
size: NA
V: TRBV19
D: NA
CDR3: CASSPSTWGGYEQYF
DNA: TGTGCCAGTAGTCCATCGACGTGGGGAGGTTACGAGCAGTACTTC

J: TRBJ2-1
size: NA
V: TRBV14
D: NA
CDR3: CASSQGWTFQPDEQFF
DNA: TGTGCCAGCAGCCAAGGTTGGACGTTCCAACCCGATGAGCAGTTCTTC

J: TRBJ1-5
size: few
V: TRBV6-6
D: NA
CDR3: CASSRQDQPQHF
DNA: TGTGCCAGCAGTCGACAGGATCAGCCCCAGCATTTT

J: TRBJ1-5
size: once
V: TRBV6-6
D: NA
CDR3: CASSRSDSNQPQHF
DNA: TGTGCCAGCAGTCGGTCCGATAGCAATCAGCCCCAGCATTTT

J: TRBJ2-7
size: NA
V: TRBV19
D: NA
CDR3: CASSVDALPTLGQYF
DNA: TGTGCCAGTAGTGTGGATGCACTTCCTACCCTTGGGCAGTACTTC

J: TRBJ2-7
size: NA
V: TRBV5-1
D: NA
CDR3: CASSVGTYEQYF
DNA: TGCGCCAGCAGCGTCGGGACATATGAGCAGTACTTC

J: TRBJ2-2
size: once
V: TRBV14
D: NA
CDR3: CASSRQPTGELFF
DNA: TGTGCCAGCAGCCGACAGCCCACCGGGGAGCTGTTTTTT

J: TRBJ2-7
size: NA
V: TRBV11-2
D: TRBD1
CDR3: CASSFGTESYEQYF
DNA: TGTGCCAGCAGCTTCGGGACAGAGTCCTACGAGCAGTACTTC

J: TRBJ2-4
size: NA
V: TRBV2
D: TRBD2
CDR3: CASSAGPPRTSDNIQYF
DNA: TGTGCCAGCAGTGCTGGACCTCCCCGAACTAGCGATAACATTCAGTACTTC

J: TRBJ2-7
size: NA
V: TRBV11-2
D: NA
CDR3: CASSLGGRDSYEQYF
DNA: TGTGCCAGCAGCTTAGGTGGAAGGGACTCCTACGAGCAGTACTTC

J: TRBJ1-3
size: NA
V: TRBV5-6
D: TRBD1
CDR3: CASSSQGAGNTIYF
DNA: TGTGCCAGCAGCTCACAGGGGGCGGGAAACACCATATATTTT

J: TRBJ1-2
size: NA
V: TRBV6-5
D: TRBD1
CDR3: CASSTPGQYGYTF
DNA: TGTGCCAGCAGTACGCCGGGACAGTATGGCTACACCTTC

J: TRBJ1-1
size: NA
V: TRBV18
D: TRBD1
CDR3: CASSPPNRQGGTEAFF
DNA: TGTGCCAGCTCACCTCCAAACCGACAGGGTGGTACTGAAGCTTTCTTT

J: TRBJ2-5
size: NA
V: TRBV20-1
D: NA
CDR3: CSARTGETQYF
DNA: TGCAGTGCTAGAACGGGGGAGACCCAGTACTTC

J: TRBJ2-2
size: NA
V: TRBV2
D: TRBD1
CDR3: CASRKDRGAPTGELFF
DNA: TGTGCCAGCAGGAAAGACAGGGGGGCCCCCACCGGGGAGCTGTTTTTT

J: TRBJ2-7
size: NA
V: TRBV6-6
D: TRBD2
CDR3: CASSLAGASYEQYF
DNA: TGTGCCAGCAGTCTAGCGGGGGCCTCCTACGAGCAGTACTTC

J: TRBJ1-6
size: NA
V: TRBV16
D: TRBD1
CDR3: CASSQDRGASPLHF
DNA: TGTGCCAGCAGCCAAGACAGGGGCGCTTCACCCCTCCACTTT

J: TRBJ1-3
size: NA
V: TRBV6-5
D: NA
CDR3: CASSYTQASSGNTIYF
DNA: TGTGCCAGCAGTTACACACAGGCGAGCTCTGGAAACACCATATATTTT

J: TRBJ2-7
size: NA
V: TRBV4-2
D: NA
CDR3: CASSQAHGTKGLSWNYEQYF
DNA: TGTGCCAGCAGCCAAGCGCATGGGACAAAGGGGTTATCCTGGAACTACGAGCAGTACTTC

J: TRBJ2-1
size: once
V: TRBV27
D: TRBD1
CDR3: CASSLGTGGANKQFF
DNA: TGTGCCAGCAGCCTAGGGACAGGGGGCGCGAATAAGCAGTTCTTC

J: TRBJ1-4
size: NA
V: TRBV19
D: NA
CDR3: CAPTGGDEKLFF
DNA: TGTGCCCCTACGGGAGGGGATGAAAAACTGTTTTTT

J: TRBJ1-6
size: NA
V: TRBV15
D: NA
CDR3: CATSRAYSGSGSPLHF
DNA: TGTGCCACCAGCAGAGCCTACTCGGGGAGTGGTTCACCCCTCCACTTT

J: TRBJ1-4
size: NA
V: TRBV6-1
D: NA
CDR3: CASSETANSLKLFF
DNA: TGTGCCAGCAGTGAAACCGCCAACTCCCTAAAACTGTTTTTT

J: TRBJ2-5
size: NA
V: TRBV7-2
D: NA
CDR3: CASSLTQGLQETQYF
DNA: TGTGCCAGCAGCTTAACTCAGGGGCTGCAAGAGACCCAGTACTTC

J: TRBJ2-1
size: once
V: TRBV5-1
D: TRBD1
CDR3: CASRPGQGNNEQFF
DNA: TGCGCCAGCAGGCCGGGACAGGGTAACAATGAGCAGTTCTTC

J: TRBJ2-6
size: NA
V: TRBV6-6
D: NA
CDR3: CASGSPGANVLTF
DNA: TGTGCCAGCGGGTCACCCGGGGCCAACGTCCTGACTTTC

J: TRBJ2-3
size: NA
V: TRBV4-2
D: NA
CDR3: CASSPPVADTQYF
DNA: TGTGCCAGCAGCCCCCCGGTAGCAGATACGCAGTATTTT

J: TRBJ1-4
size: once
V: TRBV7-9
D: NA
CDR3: CASSLVRGGYPEKLFF
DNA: TGTGCCAGCAGCTTAGTAAGGGGAGGCTACCCGGAAAAACTGTTTTTT

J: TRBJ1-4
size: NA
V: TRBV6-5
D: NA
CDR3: CASSTVGEKLFF
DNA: TGTGCCAGCAGTACCGTGGGGGAAAAACTGTTTTTT

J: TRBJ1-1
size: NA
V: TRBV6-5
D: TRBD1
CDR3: CASSSPGGDTEAFF
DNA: TGTGCCAGCAGCAGTCCAGGGGGGGACACTGAAGCTTTCTTT

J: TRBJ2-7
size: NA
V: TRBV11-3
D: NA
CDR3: CASSLEAGSYEQYF
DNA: TGTGCCAGCAGCTTAGAGGCTGGCTCCTACGAGCAGTACTTC

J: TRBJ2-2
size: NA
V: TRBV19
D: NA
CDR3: CASSAIILANTGELFF
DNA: TGTGCCAGTAGTGCCATCATACTTGCGAACACCGGGGAGCTGTTTTTT